This entry is about one T cell receptor beta chain. The sample belongs to a study of preoperative IRX-2 immunotherapy in early breast cancer. Assay: immunoSEQ multiplex PCR; the TCRdb copy retains only in-frame clones and omits some. The sample lists tens of thousands of clones, 82% occurring once. Documented treatment: preoperative locoregional IRX-2 cytokine immunotherapy. This phase Ib study tested locoregional IRX-2 cytokine immunotherapy given before surgery. V lost 5 bases to trimming and J lost 0 bases; unmatched junction nucleotides: 5. The CDR3 sequence is 15 residues long. The germline V gene encodes CDR1 SGHNT and CDR2 YENEEA.

The TCR comes from a human donor with breast cancer. The sequenced sample was lymph node tissue, obtained after IRX-2 immunotherapy. The chain uses TRBV11-3 and TRBJ1-1; 8 bases match TRBD1. The CDR3 region has the DNA TGTGCCAGCAGCCCCGGACAGGGTTTGAACACTGAAGCTTTCTTT. This codes for CASSPGQGLNTEAFF.